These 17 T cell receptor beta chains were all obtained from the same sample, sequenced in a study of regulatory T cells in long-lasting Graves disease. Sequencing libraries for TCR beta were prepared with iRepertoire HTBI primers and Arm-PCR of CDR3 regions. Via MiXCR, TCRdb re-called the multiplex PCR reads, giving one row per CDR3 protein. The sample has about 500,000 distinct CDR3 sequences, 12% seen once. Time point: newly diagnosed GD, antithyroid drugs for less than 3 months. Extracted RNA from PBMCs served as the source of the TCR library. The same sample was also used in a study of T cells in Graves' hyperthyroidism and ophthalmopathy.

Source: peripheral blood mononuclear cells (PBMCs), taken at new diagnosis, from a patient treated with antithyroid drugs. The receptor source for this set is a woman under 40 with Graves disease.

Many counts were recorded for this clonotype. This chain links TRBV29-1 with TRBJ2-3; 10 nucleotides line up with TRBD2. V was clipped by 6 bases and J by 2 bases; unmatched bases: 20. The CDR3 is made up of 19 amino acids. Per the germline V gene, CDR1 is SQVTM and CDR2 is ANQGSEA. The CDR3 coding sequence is TGCAGCGTCGTACTCGGGGGACTAGCGCAAGGAGCTTTCACAGATACGCAGTATTTT. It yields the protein CSVVLGGLAQGAFTDTQYF.

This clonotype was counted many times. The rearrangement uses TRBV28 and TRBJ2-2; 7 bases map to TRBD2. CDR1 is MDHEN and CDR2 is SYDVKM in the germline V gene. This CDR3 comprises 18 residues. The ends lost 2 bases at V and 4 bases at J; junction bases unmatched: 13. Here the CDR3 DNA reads TGTGCCAGCAGTTTAACGAGTAGGGCTAGCGGCTTCACCGGGGAGCTGTTTTTT. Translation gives CASSLTSRASGFTGELFF.

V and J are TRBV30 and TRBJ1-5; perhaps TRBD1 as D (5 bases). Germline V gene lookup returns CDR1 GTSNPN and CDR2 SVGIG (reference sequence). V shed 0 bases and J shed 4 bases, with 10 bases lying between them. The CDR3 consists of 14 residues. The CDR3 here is CAWSVPTDNQPQHF. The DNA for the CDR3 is TGTGCCTGGAGTGTACCGACAGATAATCAGCCCCAGCATTTT.

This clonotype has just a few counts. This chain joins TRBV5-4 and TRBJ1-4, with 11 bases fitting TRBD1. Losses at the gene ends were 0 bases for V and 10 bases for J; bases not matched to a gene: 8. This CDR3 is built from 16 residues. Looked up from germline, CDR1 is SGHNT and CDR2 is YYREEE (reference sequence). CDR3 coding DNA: TGTGCCAGCAGCTTGGACGGGACAGGGGGACTACGAAAACTGTTTTTT. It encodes CASSLDGTGGLRKLFF.

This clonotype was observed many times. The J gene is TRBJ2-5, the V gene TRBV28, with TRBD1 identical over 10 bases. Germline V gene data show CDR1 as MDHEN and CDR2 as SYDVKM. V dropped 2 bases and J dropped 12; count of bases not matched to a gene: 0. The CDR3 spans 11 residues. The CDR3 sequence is CASSLGTGEYF. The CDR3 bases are TGTGCCAGCAGTTTAGGGACAGGGGAGTACTTC. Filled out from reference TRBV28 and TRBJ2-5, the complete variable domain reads DVKVTQSSRYLVKRTGEKVFLECVQDMDHENMFWYRQDPGLGLRLIYFSYDVKMKEKGDIPEGYSVSREKKERFSLILESASTNQTSMYLCASSLGTGEYFGPGTRLLVL.

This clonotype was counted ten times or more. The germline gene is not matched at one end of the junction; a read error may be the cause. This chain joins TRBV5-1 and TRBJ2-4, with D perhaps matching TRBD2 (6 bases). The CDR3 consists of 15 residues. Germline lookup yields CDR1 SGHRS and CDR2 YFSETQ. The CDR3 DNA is TGTGCCAGCAGCTTCGGAGGGACCGGCCAAAACATTCAGTACTTC. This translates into CASSFGGTGQNIQYF.

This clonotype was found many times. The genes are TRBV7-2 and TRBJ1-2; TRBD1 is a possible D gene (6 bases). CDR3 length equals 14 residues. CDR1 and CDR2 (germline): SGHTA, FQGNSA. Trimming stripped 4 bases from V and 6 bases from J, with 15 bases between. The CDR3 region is CASSSSGTTDGYTF. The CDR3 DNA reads TGTGCCAGCAGCTCATCCGGGACAACCGATGGCTACACCTTC.

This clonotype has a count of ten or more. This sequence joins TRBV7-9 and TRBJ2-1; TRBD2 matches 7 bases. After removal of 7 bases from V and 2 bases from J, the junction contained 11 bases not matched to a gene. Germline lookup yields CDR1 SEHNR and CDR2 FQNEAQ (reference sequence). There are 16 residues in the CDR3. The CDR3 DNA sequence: TGTGCCAGCACCCCGGATGGAGGACTAGCCTACAATGAGCAGTTCTTC. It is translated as CASTPDGGLAYNEQFF.

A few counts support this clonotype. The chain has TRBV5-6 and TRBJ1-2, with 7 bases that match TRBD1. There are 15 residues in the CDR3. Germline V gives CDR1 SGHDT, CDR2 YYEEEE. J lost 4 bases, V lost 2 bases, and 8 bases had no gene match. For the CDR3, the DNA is TGTGCCAGCAGCTTAGCCGGGACAGAGTTCTATGGCTACACCTTC. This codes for CASSLAGTEFYGYTF.

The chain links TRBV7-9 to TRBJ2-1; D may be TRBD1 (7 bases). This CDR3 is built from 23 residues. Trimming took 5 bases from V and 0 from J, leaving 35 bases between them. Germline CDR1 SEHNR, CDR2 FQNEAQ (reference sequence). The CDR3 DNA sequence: TGTGCCAGCAGCCAAACCGGGACAGCGGTGGGTGAGGTAGCGGTTAGCTCCTACAATGAGCAGTTCTTC. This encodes CASSQTGTAVGEVAVSSYNEQFF.

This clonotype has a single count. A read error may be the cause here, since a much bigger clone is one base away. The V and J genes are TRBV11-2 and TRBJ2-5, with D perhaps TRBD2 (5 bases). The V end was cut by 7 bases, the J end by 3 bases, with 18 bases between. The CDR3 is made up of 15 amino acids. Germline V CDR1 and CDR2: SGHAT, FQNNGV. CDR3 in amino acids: CASNAGLYGEETQYF. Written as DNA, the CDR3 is TGTGCCAGCAACGCCGGGCTGTACGGGGAAGAGACCCAGTACTTC.

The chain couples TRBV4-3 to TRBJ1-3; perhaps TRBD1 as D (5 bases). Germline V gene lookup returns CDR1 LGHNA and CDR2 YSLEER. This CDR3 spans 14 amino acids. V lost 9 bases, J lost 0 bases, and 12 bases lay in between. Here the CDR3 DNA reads TGCGCCAGTGGGACGGGGATCTCTGGAAACACCATATATTTT. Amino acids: CASGTGISGNTIYF.

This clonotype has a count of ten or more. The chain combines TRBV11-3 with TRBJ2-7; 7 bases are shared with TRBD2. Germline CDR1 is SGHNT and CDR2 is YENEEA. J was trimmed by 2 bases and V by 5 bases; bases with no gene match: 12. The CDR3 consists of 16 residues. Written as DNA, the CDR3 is TGTGCCAGCAGCCACGGAGTAGCGGGCAATCCCTACGAGCAGTACTTC. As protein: CASSHGVAGNPYEQYF.

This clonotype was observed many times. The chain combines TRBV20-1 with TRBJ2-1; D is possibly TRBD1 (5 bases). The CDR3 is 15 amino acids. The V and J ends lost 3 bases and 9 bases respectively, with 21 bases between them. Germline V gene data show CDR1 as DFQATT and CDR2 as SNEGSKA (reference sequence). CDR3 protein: CSASFLRTPYGEQFF. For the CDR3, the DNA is TGCAGTGCTAGCTTTTTGCGGACACCCTACGGTGAGCAGTTCTTC.

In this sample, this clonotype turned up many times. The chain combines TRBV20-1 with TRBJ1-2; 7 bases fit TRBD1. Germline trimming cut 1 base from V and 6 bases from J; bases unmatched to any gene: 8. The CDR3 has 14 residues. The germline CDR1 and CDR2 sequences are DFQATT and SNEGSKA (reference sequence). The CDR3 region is CSARGQGGGDGYTF. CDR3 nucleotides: TGCAGTGCTAGAGGACAGGGTGGGGGGGATGGCTACACCTTC.

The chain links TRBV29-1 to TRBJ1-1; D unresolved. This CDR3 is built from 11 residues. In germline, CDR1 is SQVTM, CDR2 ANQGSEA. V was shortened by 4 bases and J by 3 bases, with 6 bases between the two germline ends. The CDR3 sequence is CSVVTYTEAFF. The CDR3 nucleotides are TGCAGCGTTGTTACCTACACTGAAGCTTTCTTT.

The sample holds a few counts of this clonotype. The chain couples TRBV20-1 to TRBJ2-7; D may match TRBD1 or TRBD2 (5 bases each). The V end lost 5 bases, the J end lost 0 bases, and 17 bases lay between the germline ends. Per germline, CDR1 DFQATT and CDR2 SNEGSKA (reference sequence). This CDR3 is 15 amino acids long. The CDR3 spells CSASPAGTISYEQYF. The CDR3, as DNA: TGCAGTGCTTCCCCAGCCGGGACGATCTCCTACGAGCAGTACTTC.